Presented here are 3 T cell receptor beta chains from one specimen sequenced in a study of T cell changes during pregnancy in multiple sclerosis. The protocol was immunoSEQ multiplex PCR, while the TCRdb copy is restricted to in-frame clones and leaves out a portion. The sample has under 95,000 clones, around 93% seen once. The sample was peripheral blood, taken in the second trimester of pregnancy. These receptors originate from a female donor in good health, enrolled as a control in a pregnancy study.

This clone was seen once. V is TRBV5-6 and J is TRBJ2-3; tentatively, D is TRBD1 (6 bases). Germline CDR1 is SGHDT and CDR2 is YYEEEE. Trimming pared 4 bases from V and 0 bases from J, leaving 18 bases between. The CDR3 length is 17 residues. CDR3 nucleotides: TGTGCCAGCAGCCAACTACAGGGTTGGATGAGCACAGATACGCAGTATTTT. Its translation: CASSQLQGWMSTDTQYF.

V and J are TRBV29-1 and TRBJ1-2, with D perhaps TRBD1 (6 bases). Looked up from germline, CDR1 is SQVTM and CDR2 is ANQGSEA. V was cut by 6 bases and J by 0 bases, with 8 bases left in between. The CDR3 consists of 12 residues. The CDR3 DNA follows: TGCAGCGTGGGGGCCGCTAACTATGGCTACACCTTC. Translating it yields CSVGAANYGYTF.

The genes are TRBV19 and TRBJ1-5; D not certain. The V gene's germline CDR1 is LNHDA and CDR2 SQIVND (reference sequence). V was trimmed by 5 bases and J by 0 bases, leaving 8 bases between them. This CDR3 contains 14 residues. The CDR3 spells CASSQQPSNQPQHF. As DNA, the CDR3 is TGTGCCAGTAGTCAACAGCCTAGCAATCAGCCCCAGCATTTT.